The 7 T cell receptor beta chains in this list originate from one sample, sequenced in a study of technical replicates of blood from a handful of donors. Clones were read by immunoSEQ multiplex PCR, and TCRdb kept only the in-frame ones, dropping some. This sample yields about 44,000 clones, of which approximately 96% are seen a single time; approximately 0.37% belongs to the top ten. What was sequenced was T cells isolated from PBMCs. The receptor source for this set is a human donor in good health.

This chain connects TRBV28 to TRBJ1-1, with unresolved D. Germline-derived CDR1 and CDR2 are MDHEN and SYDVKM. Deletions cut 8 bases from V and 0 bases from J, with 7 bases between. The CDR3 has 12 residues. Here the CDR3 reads CASDGVNTEAFF. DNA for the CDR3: TGTGCCAGCGACGGGGTGAACACTGAAGCTTTCTTT.

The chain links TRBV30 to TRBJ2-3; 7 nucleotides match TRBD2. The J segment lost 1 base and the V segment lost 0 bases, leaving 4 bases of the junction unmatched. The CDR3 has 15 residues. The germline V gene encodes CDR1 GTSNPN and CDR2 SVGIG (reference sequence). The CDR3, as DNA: TGTGCCTGGAGTGTAAGACGGGAGGGCACAGATACGCAGTATTTT. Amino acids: CAWSVRREGTDTQYF.

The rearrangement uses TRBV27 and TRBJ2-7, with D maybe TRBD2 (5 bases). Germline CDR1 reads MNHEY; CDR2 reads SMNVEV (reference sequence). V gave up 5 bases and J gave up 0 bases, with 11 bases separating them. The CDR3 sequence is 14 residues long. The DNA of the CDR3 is TGTGCCAGCAGTACTAGAGGGTTCTCCTACGAGCAGTACTTC. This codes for CASSTRGFSYEQYF.

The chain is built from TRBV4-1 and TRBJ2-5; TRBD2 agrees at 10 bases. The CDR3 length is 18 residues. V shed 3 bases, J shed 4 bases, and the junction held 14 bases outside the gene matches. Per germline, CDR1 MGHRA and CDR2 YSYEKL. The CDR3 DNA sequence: TGCGCCAGCAGCCACTCGGCGGCTAGCGGGAGCGCTGGAGAGACCCAGTACTTC. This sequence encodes CASSHSAASGSAGETQYF.

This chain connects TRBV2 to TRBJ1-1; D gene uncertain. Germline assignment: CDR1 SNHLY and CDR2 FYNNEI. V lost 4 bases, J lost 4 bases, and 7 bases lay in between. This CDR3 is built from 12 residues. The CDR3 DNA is TGTGCCAGCAGTGGACGGAGCACTGAAGCTTTCTTT. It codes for CASSGRSTEAFF.

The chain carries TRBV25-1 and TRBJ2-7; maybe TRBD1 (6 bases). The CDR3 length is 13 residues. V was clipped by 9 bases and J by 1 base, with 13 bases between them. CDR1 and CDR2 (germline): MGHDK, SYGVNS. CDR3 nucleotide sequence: TGTGCCAGATTGGGACATAAGTCCTACGAGCAGTACTTC. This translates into CARLGHKSYEQYF.

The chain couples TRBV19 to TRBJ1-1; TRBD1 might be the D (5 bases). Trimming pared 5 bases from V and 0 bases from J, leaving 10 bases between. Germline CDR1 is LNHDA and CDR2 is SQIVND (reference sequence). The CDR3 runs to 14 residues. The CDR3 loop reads CASSWRGMNTEAFF. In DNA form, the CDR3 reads TGTGCCAGTAGTTGGCGGGGCATGAACACTGAAGCTTTCTTT.